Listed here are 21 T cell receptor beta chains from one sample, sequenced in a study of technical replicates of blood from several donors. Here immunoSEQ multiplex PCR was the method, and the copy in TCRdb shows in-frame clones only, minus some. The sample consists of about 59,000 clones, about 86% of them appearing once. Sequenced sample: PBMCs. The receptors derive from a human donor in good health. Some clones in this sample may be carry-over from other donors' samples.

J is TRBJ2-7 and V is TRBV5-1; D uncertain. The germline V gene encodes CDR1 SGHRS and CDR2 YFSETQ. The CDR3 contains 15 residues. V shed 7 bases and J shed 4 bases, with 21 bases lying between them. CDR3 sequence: CASALDPTSLYEQYF. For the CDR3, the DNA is TGCGCCAGCGCCTTGGATCCCACCTCCCTATACGAGCAGTACTTC.

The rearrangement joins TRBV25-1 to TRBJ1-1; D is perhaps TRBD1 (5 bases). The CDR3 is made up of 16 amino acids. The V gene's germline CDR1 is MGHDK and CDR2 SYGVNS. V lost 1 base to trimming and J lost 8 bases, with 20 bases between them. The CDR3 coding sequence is TGTGCCAGCAGTGAATTCGCCTCAGGGTATCAGAAAGAAGCTTTCTTT. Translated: CASSEFASGYQKEAFF.

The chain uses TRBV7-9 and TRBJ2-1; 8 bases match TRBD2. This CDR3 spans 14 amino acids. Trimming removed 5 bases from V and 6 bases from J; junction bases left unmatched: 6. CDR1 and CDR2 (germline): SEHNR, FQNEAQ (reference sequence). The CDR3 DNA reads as TGTGCCAGCAGCCGACCAGGACTAGCCAATGAGCAGTTCTTC. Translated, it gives CASSRPGLANEQFF. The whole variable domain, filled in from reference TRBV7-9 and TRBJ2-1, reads DTGVSQNPRHKITKRGQNVTFRCDPISEHNRLYWYRQTLGQGPEFLTYFQNEAQLEKSRLLSDRFSAERPKGSFSTLEIQRTEQGDSAMYLCASSRPGLANEQFFGPGTRLTVL.

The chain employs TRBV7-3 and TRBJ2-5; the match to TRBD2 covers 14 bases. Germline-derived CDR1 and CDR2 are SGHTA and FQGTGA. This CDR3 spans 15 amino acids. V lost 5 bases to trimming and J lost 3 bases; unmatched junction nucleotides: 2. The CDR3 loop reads CASSTGLAGEETQYF. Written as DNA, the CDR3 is TGTGCCAGCAGCACGGGACTAGCGGGAGAAGAGACCCAGTACTTC.

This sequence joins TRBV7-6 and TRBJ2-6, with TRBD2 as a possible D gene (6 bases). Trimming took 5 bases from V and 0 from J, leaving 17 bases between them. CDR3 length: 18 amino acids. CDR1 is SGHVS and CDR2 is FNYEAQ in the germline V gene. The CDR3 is CASSPLGGRGSGANVLTF. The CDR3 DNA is TGTGCCAGCAGCCCCTTGGGGGGAAGAGGCTCTGGGGCCAACGTCCTGACTTTC.

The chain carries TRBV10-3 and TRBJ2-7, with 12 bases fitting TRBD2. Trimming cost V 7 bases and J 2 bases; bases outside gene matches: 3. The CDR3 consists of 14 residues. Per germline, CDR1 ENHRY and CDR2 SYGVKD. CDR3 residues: CAINTSGRTYEQYF. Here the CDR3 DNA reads TGTGCCATCAATACTAGCGGGAGGACCTACGAGCAGTACTTC.

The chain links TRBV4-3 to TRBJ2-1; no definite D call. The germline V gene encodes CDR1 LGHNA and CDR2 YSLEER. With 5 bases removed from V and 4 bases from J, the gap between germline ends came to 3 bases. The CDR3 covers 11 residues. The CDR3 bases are TGCGCCAGCAGCTCTTACAATGAGCAGTTCTTC. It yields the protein CASSSYNEQFF.

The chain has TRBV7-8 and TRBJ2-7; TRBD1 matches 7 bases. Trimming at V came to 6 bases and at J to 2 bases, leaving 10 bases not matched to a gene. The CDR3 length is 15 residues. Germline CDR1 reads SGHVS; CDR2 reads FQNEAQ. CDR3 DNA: TGTGCCAGCAGAAATCCGGGACAGACTCCCTACGAGCAGTACTTC. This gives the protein CASRNPGQTPYEQYF.

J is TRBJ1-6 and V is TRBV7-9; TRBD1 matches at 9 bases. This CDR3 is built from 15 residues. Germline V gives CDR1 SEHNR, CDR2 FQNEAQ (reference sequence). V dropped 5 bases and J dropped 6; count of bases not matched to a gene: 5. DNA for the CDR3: TGTGCCAGCAGCCACCGGGACAGGGTTAATTCACCCCTCCACTTT. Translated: CASSHRDRVNSPLHF.

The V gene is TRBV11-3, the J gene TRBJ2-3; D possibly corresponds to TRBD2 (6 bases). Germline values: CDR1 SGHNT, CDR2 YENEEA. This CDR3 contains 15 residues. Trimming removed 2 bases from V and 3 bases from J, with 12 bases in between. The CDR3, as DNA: TGTGCCAGCAGCTTATGGGGCGGGATAACAGATACGCAGTATTTT. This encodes CASSLWGGITDTQYF.

The CDR3 spells CASSPRGSGSDEQFF. The CDR3 DNA is TGTGCCAGCAGTCCACGAGGTAGCGGGAGCGATGAGCAGTTCTTC. This chain links TRBV6-6 with TRBJ2-1; 9 nucleotides match TRBD2. This CDR3 has 15 amino acids. The germline gives CDR1 MNHNY, CDR2 SVGAGI (reference sequence). The V gene end was trimmed by 5 bases and the J gene end by 8 bases; junction bases not matched to a gene: 10.

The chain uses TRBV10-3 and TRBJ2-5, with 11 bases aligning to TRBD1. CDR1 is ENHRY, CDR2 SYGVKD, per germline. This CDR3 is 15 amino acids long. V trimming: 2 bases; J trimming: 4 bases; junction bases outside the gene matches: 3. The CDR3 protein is CAISEGTGGLETQYF. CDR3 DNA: TGTGCCATCAGTGAGGGGACAGGGGGTTTAGAGACCCAGTACTTC.

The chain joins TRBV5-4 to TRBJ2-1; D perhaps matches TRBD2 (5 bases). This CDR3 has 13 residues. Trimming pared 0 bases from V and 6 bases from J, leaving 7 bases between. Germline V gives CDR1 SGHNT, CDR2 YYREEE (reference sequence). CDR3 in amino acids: CASSLAGINEQFF. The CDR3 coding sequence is TGTGCCAGCAGCTTGGCCGGGATCAATGAGCAGTTCTTC. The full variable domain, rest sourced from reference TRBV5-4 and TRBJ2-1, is ETGVTQSPTHLIKTRGQQVTLRCSSQSGHNTVSWYQQALGQGPQFIFQYYREEENGRGNFPPRFSGLQFPNYSSELNVNALELDDSALYLCASSLAGINEQFFGPGTRLTVL.

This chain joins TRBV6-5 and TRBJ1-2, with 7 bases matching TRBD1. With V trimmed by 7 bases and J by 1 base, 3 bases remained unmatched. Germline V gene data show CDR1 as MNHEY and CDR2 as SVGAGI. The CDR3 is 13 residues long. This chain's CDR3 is CASTNRGNYGYTF. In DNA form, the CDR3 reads TGTGCCAGCACCAACAGGGGTAACTATGGCTACACCTTC.

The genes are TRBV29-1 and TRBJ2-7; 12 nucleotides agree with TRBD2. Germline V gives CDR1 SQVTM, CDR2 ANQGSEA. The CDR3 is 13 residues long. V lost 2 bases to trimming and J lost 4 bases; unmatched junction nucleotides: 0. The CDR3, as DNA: TGCAGCGTTGAACTAGCGGGAGGGTACGAGCAGTACTTC. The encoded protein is CSVELAGGYEQYF.

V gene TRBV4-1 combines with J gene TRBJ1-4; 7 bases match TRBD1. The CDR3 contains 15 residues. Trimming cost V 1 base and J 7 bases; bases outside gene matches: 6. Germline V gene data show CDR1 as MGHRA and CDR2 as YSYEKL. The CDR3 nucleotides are TGCGCCAGCAGCCAAGCCGACAGGGAGGCTGAAAAACTGTTTTTT. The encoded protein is CASSQADREAEKLFF.

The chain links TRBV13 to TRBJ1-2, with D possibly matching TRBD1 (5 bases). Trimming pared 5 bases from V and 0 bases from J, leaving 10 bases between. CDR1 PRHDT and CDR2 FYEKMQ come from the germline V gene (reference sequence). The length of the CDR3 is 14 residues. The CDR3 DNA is TGTGCCAGCAGCCCCCAGGGATCTAACTATGGCTACACCTTC. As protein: CASSPQGSNYGYTF. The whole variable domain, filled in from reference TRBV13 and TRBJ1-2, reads AAGVIQSPRHLIKEKRETATLKCYPIPRHDTVYWYQQGPGQDPQFLISFYEKMQSDKGSIPDRFSAQQFSDYHSELNMSSLELGDSALYFCASSPQGSNYGYTFGSGTRLTVV.

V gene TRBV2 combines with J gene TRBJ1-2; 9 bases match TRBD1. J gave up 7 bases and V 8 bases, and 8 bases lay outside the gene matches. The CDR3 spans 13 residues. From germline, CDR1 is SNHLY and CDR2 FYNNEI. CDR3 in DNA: TGTGCCAGCCAACCGGGACAGGGTCCTGGCTACACCTTC. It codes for CASQPGQGPGYTF.

The CDR3 is CASINRVGNEKLFF. In nucleotides, the CDR3 is TGTGCCAGCATCAACAGGGTAGGGAATGAAAAACTGTTTTTT. The V gene is TRBV2, the J gene TRBJ1-4, with D perhaps matching TRBD1 (6 bases). With 7 bases removed from V and 5 bases from J, the gap between germline ends came to 14 bases. CDR1 and CDR2 from the germline V gene are SNHLY and FYNNEI. The CDR3 length is 14 residues.

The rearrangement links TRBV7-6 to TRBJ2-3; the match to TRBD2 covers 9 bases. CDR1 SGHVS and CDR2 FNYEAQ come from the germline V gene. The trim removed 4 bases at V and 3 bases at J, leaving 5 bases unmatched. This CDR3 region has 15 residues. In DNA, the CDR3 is TGTGCCAGCAGCTCCAGCGGGGGGCCAACAGATACGCAGTATTTT. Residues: CASSSSGGPTDTQYF. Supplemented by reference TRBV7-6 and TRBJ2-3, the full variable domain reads GAGVSQSPRYKVTKRGQDVALRCDPISGHVSLYWYRQALGQGPEFLTYFNYEAQQDKSGLPNDRFSAERPEGSISTLTIQRTEQRDSAMYRCASSSSGGPTDTQYFGPGTRLTVL.

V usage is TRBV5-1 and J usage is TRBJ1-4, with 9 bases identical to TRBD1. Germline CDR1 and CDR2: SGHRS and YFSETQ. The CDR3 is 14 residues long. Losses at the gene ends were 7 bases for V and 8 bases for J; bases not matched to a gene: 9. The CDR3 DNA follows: TGCGCCAGCGGACCGGGACAGGGAGGCGAAAAACTGTTTTTT. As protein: CASGPGQGGEKLFF.